The entry that follows covers one T cell receptor (beta chain) sequence. The data derive from a study of blood T cell repertoires in COVID-19. For the study at large: Italy, Spain and the United States were the sources of the convalescent and acute COVID-19 samples. Sources were T cells, B-cell-depleted T cells, or PBMCs; the material itself was cDNA or gDNA.

Per the original methods: Scientists estimated how many nucleated cells there were by amplifying reference gene primers. The table came from immunoSEQ multiplex PCR; TCRdb's copy has only in-frame clones and leaves some out. From that table come the V and J calls and clone size; the DNA was used to work out D and trimming. This table holds approximately 99,000 clones, around 83% found once. CDR3 length equals 13 residues. CDR1 is LNHDA, CDR2 SQIVND, per germline (reference sequence). The V gene lost 6 bases and the J gene lost 4 bases, with 12 bases spanning the gap. Specimen: peripheral blood. This chain links TRBV19 with TRBJ1-2; D ambiguous. This TCR was sampled from a woman aged 55-69 years in a cohort sampled during active or convalescent COVID-19. The CDR3 DNA sequence: TGTGCCAGTAGCCTAGACCTGAGCTATGGCTACACCTTC. Protein sequence: CASSLDLSYGYTF.